This TCR beta chain was recorded in a study of neurological immune-mediated disorders. This clonotype appeared many times. In every sequencing run, more than 200 million TCR-beta sequences were generated from 15-18 subjects. TCRdb re-called the 5' RACE reads with MiXCR, one entry per CDR3 protein. The data contain approximately 46,000 distinct CDR3 sequences, approximately 10% of them seen just once; the ten biggest clones take up about 5.7%. J was trimmed by 1 base and V by 6 bases; bases with no gene match: 4. The CDR3 totals 16 residues. Material for sequencing was PBMCs. The rearrangement uses TRBV12-3 or TRBV12-4 and TRBJ2-3; 13 bases fit TRBD2. The receptor comes from a man between 65 and 80 years old with HTLV-1-associated myelopathy (HAM/TSP). CDR3 region: CASRLAGGPGTDTQYF. In nucleotides, the CDR3 is TGTGCCAGCAGACTAGCGGGAGGGCCAGGCACAGATACGCAGTATTTT.